Many counts were recorded for the clone carrying this T cell receptor beta chain. The antigen remains undetermined. Investigators prepared the TCR beta libraries by applying iRepertoire HTBI primers and Arm-PCR of CDR3 regions. TCRdb independently ran MiXCR on the multiplex PCR reads; one entry per CDR3 protein. The table shows fewer than 350,000 distinct CDR3 sequences, with 15% to 20% occurring only once. This record belongs to a study of regulatory T cells in long-lasting Graves disease. Overall study findings and caveats: Persistent-disease Graves' patients showed less TCR diversity than new cases. It was peripheral blood alone, not thyroid tissue, that was studied. Under persistent disease, TRBV28, TRBJ1-2 and TRBJ2-5 were used preferentially.

Germline CDR1 is SGDLS and CDR2 is YYNGEE. The CDR3 extends over 15 amino acids. The V end lost 3 bases, the J end lost 3 bases, and 15 bases lay between the germline ends. Time point here: newly diagnosed GD, antithyroid drugs for less than 3 months. After RNA was extracted from PBMCs, the TCR library was made from it. This chain joins TRBV9 and TRBJ1-2; no definite D call. Material: peripheral blood mononuclear cells (PBMCs), obtained at new diagnosis, from a patient treated with antithyroid drugs. The source of this sequence is a female donor with Graves disease. The CDR3 loop is CASSGSLTGHYGYTF. In DNA, the CDR3 is TGTGCCAGCAGCGGATCCCTGACCGGCCACTATGGCTACACCTTC. Full variable domain (remainder filled in from reference TRBV9 and TRBJ1-2): DSGVTQTPKHLITATGQRVTLRCSPRSGDLSVYWYQQSLDQGLQFLIQYYNGEERAKGNILERFSAQQFPDLHSELNLSSLELGDSALYFCASSGSLTGHYGYTFGSGTRLTVV.